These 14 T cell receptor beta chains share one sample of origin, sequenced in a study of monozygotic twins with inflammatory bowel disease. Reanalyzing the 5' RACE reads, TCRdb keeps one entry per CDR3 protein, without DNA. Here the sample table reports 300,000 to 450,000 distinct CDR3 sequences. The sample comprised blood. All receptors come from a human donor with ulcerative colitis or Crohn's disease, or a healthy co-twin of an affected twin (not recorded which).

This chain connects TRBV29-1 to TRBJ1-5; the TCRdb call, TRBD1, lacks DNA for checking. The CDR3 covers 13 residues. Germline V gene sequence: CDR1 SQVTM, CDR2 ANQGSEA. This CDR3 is CSVAWGGDQPQHF.

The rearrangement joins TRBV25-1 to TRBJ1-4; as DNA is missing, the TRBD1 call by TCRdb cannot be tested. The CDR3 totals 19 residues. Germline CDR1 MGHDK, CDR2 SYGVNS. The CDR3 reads CASSELTDRLDSTNEKLFF.

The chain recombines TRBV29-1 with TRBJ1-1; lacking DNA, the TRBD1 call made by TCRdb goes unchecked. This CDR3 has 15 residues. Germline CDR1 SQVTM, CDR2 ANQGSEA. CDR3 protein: CSVEFLGQKNTEAFF.

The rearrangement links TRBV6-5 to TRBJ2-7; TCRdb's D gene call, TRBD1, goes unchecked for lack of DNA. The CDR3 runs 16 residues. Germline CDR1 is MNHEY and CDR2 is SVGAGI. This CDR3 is CASSYLGPRASYEQYF.

The CDR3 region is CASSQDWDVRWHQKQYF. The chain couples TRBV3-1 to TRBJ2-7; TCRdb calls TRBD1, which cannot be checked without DNA. The CDR3 covers 17 residues. Germline CDR1 and CDR2: LGHDT and YNNKEL (reference sequence).

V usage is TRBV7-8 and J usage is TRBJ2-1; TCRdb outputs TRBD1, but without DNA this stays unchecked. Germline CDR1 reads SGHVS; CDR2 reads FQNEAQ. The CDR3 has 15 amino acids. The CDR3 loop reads CASSSPKANYNEQFF.

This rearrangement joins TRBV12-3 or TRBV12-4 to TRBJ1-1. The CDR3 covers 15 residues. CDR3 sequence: CASSLARGEVTEAFF.

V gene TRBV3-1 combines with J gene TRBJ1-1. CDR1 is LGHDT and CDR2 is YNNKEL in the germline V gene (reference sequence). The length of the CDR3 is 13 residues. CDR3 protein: CASSLGVRTEAFF.

The CDR3: CASSPHRGGPRSSYEQYF. This sequence joins TRBV3-1 and TRBJ2-7; TCRdb returns TRBD2, unconfirmable since there is no DNA. This CDR3 is built from 18 residues. CDR1 and CDR2 (germline): LGHDT, YNNKEL (reference sequence).

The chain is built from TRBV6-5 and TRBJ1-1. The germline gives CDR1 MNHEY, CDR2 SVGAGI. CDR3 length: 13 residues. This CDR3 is CASRKKGYAEAFF.

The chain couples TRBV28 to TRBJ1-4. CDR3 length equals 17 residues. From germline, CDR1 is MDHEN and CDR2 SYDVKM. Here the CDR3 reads CASSLYPSGEGSEKLFF. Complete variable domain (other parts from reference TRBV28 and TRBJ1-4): DVKVTQSSRYLVKRTGEKVFLECVQDMDHENMFWYRQDPGLGLRLIYFSYDVKMKEKGDIPEGYSVSREKKERFSLILESASTNQTSMYLCASSLYPSGEGSEKLFFGSGTQLSVL.

The CDR3 protein is CASSFQTPGQAYEQYF. The chain couples TRBV7-9 to TRBJ2-7; with no DNA, the TCRdb D assignment of TRBD1 cannot be verified. Germline CDR1 SEHNR, CDR2 FQNEAQ (reference sequence). The CDR3 runs 16 residues.

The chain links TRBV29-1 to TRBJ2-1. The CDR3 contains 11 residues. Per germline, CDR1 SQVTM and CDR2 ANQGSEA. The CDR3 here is CSVVRNNEQFF.

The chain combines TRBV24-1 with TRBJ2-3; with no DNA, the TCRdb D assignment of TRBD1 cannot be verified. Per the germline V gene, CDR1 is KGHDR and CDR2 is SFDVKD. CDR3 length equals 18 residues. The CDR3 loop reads CATSDRTKGARGTDTQYF.